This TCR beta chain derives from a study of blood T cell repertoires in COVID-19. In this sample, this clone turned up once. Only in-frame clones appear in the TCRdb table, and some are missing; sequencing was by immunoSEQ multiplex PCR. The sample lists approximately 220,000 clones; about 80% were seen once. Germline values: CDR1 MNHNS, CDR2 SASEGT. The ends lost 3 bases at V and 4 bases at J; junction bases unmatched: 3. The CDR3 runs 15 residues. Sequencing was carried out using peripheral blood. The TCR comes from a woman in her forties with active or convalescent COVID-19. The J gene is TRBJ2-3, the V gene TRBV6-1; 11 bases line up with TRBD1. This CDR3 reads CASSDRDRGSDTQYF. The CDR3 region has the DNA TGTGCCAGCAGTGACCGGGACAGGGGGTCAGATACGCAGTATTTT.